These 2 T cell receptor beta chains share one sample of origin, sequenced in a study of T cell repertoires in cytomegalovirus infection. A single record per CDR3 protein comes from TCRdb applying MiXCR to the reads. Of about 69,000 distinct CDR3 sequences detected, less than 30% appear once; the ten largest clones hold 45% to 75%. The antigens these receptors bind are not known. Specimen: CD8+ T cells from cultured PBMCs, collected from culture after CMV antigen stimulation. These receptors originate from a human donor in good health (CMV status not recorded). Some clones in this sample may be carry-over from other donors' samples.

This clonotype was counted many times. The rearrangement links TRBV2 to TRBJ1-1; TRBD1 matches 7 bases. Germline assignment: CDR1 SNHLY and CDR2 FYNNEI. V trimming: 4 bases; J trimming: 0 bases; junction bases outside the gene matches: 14. CDR3 length: 18 residues. CDR3 sequence: CASSVPRGQTSMNTEAFF. CDR3 nucleotides: TGTGCCAGCAGTGTACCTCGGGGACAGACTTCGATGAACACTGAAGCTTTCTTT.

This clonotype appeared many times. The chain has TRBV12-3 or TRBV12-4 and TRBJ2-5; D is perhaps TRBD2 (5 bases). The CDR3 spans 14 residues. V lost 5 bases to trimming and J lost 5 bases, with 15 bases between them. Written as DNA, the CDR3 is TGTGCCAGCAGTGATTCGCTAGCCCGGGAGACCCAGTACTTC. Its protein product is CASSDSLARETQYF.